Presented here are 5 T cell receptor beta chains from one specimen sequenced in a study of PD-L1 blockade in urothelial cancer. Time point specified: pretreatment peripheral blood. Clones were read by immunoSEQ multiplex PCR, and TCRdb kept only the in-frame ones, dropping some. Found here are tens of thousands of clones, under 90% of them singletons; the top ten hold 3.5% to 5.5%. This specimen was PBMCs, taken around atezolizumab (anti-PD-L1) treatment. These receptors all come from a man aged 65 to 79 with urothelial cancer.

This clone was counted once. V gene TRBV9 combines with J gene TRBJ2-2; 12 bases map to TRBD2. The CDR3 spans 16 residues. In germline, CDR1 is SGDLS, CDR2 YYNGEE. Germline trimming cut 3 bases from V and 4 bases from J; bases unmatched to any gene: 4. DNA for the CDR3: TGTGCCAGCAGCGCGACTAGCGGGAGTCCCACCGGGGAGCTGTTTTTT. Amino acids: CASSATSGSPTGELFF.

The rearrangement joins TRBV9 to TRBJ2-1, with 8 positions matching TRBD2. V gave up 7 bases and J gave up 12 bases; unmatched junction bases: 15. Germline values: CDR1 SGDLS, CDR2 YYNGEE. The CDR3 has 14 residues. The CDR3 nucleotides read TGTGCCAGCGGTCCGGGACTAGAGACCGGGGGGCAGTTCTTC. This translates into CASGPGLETGGQFF.

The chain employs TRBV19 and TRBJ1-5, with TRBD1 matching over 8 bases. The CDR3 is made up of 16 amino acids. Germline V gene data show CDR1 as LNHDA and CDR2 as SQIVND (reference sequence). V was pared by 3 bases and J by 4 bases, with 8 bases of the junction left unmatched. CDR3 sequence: CASSIRSTGGNQPQHF. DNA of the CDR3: TGTGCCAGTAGTATTAGGAGCACAGGGGGAAATCAGCCCCAGCATTTT.

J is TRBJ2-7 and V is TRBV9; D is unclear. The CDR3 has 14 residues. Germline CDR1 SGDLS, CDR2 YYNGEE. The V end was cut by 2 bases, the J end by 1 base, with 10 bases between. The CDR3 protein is CASSVVSGSYEQYF. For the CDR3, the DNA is TGTGCCAGCAGCGTCGTTTCAGGATCCTACGAGCAGTACTTC.

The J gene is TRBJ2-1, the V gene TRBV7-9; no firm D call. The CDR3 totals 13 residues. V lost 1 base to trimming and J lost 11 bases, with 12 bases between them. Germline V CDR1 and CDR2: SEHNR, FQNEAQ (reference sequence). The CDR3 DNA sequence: TGTGCCAGCAGCTTAGTAAGTGACATTAAGCAGTTCTTC. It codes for CASSLVSDIKQFF.